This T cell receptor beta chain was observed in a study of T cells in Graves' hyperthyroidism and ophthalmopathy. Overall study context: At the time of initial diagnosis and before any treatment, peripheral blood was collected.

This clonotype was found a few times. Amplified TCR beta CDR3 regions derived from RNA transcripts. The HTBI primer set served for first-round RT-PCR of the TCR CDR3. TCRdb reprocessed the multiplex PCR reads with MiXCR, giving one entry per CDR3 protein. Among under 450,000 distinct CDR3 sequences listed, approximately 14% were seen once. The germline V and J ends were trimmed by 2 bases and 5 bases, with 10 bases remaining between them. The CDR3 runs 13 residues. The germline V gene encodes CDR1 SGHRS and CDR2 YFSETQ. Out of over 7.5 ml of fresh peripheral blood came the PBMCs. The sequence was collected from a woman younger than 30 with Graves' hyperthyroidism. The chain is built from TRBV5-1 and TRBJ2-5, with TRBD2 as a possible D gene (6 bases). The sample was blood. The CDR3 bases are TGCGCCAGCAGCTTTGCGGGAAGGGAGACCCAGTACTTC. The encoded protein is CASSFAGRETQYF. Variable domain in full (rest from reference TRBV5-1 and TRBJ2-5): KAGVTQTPRYLIKTRGQQVTLSCSPISGHRSVSWYQQTPGQGLQFLFEYFSETQRNKGNFPGRFSGRQFSNSRSEMNVSTLELGDSALYLCASSFAGRETQYFGPGTRLLVL.